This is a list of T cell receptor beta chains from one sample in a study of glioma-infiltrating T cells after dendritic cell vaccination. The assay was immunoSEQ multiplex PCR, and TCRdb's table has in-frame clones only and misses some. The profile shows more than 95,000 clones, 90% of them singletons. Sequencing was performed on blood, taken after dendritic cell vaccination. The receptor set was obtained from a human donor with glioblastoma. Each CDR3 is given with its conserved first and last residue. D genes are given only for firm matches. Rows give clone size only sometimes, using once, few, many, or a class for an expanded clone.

CASSLYGTEAFF	TGCGCCAGCAGCTTGTACGGGACTGAAGCTTTCTTT	TRBJ1-1	.	TRBV5-1	once
CASSEDISQPQHF	TGTGCCAGCAGTGAGGACATAAGTCAGCCCCAGCATTTT	TRBJ1-5	.	TRBV6-1	.
CASSFPLFVAGGPRVNYEQYF	TGTGCCAGCAGTTTTCCTCTTTTTGTGGCGGGAGGGCCTCGAGTTAACTACGAGCAGTACTTC	TRBJ2-7	TRBD2	TRBV28	.
CASGLSGGQPHEQYF	TGTGCTAGTGGTTTGTCAGGTGGGCAGCCCCACGAGCAGTACTTC	TRBJ2-7	.	TRBV12-5	.
CASSLLEGAGTEAFF	TGTGCCAGCAGTTTATTGGAGGGGGCAGGCACTGAAGCTTTCTTT	TRBJ1-1	TRBD1	TRBV27	.
CASSSVPSYEQYF	TGTGCCAGCAGTTCCGTTCCCTCCTACGAGCAGTACTTC	TRBJ2-7	.	TRBV27	once
CASSLVGTVSYEQYF	TGTGCCAGCAGCTTAGTAGGGACAGTATCCTACGAGCAGTACTTC	TRBJ2-7	TRBD1	TRBV7-8	few
CASTRTGARGGYTF	TGTGCCAGCACCAGAACAGGGGCCAGGGGTGGCTACACCTTC	TRBJ1-2	TRBD1	TRBV6-5	.
CASSMRQYPEAFF	TGTGCCAGTAGTATGCGGCAGTACCCTGAAGCTTTCTTT	TRBJ1-1	.	TRBV19	.
CASSLARADTQYF	TGTGCCAGCAGTCTAGCCCGGGCGGATACGCAGTATTTT	TRBJ2-3	.	TRBV2	.
CASSLVGRGSYEQYF	TGTGCCAGCAGCTTAGTGGGCAGGGGCTCCTACGAGCAGTACTTC	TRBJ2-7	.	TRBV11-3	.